The 23 T cell receptor beta chains below all came from one sample that was sequenced in a study of CD8 T cells in ankylosing spondylitis. The study's findings and limits: There was a TCR beta motif, made of fewer than 10 highly homologous variants, that appeared characteristic of ankylosing spondylitis blood.

TCRdb reprocessed the 5' RACE reads via MiXCR and lists one record per CDR3 protein. The table records 700,000 or so distinct CDR3 sequences, under 20% of them present only once. These receptors are not linked to any known antigen. The sequencing input was blood, either unsorted or a sorted T cell fraction (not recorded which). The origin of the receptors is a male donor with ankylosing spondylitis.

This clonotype showed up just a few times. V is TRBV7-9 and J is TRBJ1-1; D unclear. There are 15 residues in the CDR3. Germline CDR1 reads SEHNR; CDR2 reads FQNEAQ (reference sequence). The V and J ends lost 6 bases and 0 bases respectively, with 14 bases between them. Written as DNA, the CDR3 is TGTGCCAGCAGTCCCGACCCCACCCTGAACACTGAAGCTTTCTTT. It is translated as CASSPDPTLNTEAFF.

DNA for the CDR3: TGCGCCAGCAGCCAAGATATGACAGGGGGCTACGAGCAGTACTTC. This sequence encodes CASSQDMTGGYEQYF. V and J are TRBV4-3 and TRBJ2-7; 9 bases agree with TRBD1. Germline V gene sequence: CDR1 LGHNA, CDR2 YSLEER. This CDR3 has 15 amino acids. V dropped 0 bases and J dropped 3; count of bases not matched to a gene: 3.

This clonotype was seen more than once but under ten times. The chain is built from TRBV5-5 and TRBJ2-7; the D gene is possibly TRBD1 (5 bases). V dropped 4 bases and J dropped 4 bases, with 18 bases sitting between them. Germline V gives CDR1 SGHKS, CDR2 YYEKEE (reference sequence). The CDR3 is 15 residues long. CDR3 loop: CASSLDTPPRYEQYF. The CDR3 DNA follows: TGTGCCAGCAGCCTGGACACTCCACCCCGTTACGAGCAGTACTTC.

This sequence joins TRBV20-1 and TRBJ2-1; no firm D call. The CDR3 extends over 14 amino acids. Trimming removed 3 bases at V and 9 bases at J, with 18 bases between. The germline gives CDR1 DFQATT, CDR2 SNEGSKA (reference sequence). CDR3: CSASKGSFLGEQFF. DNA of the CDR3: TGCAGTGCTAGTAAGGGTAGTTTTTTGGGTGAGCAGTTCTTC.

This clonotype was recorded many times. In DNA, the CDR3 is TGTGCCCAGTCGGTCGTCGGCGAGCAGTACTTC. Its protein product is CAQSVVGEQYF. This chain uses TRBV30 with TRBJ2-7; D is undetermined. The V and J ends lost 8 bases and 6 bases respectively, with 14 bases between them. Germline V lookup: CDR1 GTSNPN, CDR2 SVGIG (reference sequence). The CDR3 is 11 amino acids.

This chain joins TRBV10-3 and TRBJ2-1; 9 bases line up with TRBD2. Germline assignment: CDR1 ENHRY and CDR2 SYGVKD. Unmatched junction bases numbered 2, after V lost 2 bases and J lost 0 bases. The CDR3 spans 16 residues. The CDR3 DNA reads as TGTGCCATCAGTGAGCCTAGCGGGACCTCCTACAATGAGCAGTTCTTC. Amino acid sequence: CAISEPSGTSYNEQFF.

J is TRBJ2-3 and V is TRBV4-3; TRBD1 matches 11 bases. The germline V gene encodes CDR1 LGHNA and CDR2 YSLEER. The trim removed 4 bases at V and 4 bases at J, leaving 7 bases unmatched. The CDR3 runs to 16 residues. CDR3 sequence (DNA): TGCGCCAGCAGCCGAAAGGACAGGGGGCTCGCAGATACGCAGTATTTT. This sequence encodes CASSRKDRGLADTQYF.

This clonotype appeared a few times. CDR3 nucleotides: TGTGCCACCAGTCCCTCGACTAGCGGCTCCTACAATGAGCAGTTCTTC. This gives the protein CATSPSTSGSYNEQFF. This chain links TRBV24-1 with TRBJ2-1; 9 nucleotides line up with TRBD2. Germline V CDR1 and CDR2: KGHDR, SFDVKD. CDR3 length: 16 residues. V shed 6 bases, J shed 0 bases, and the junction held 5 bases outside the gene matches.

The table lists this clonotype with a few counts. The V and J genes are TRBV12-3 or TRBV12-4 and TRBJ2-2, with D tentatively TRBD1 or TRBD2 (5 bases each). The CDR3 extends over 13 amino acids. V lost 3 bases and J lost 5, with 7 bases in between. The CDR3 loop is CASSFEGTGELFF. CDR3 sequence (DNA): TGTGCCAGCAGTTTTGAGGGGACCGGGGAGCTGTTTTTT.

This clonotype turned up a few times. The genes are TRBV5-1 and TRBJ2-1; 9 bases agree with TRBD1. In germline, CDR1 is SGHRS, CDR2 YFSETQ. The CDR3 covers 14 residues. Trimming took 0 bases from V and 9 from J; bases not matched to a gene: 4. CDR3 sequence (DNA): TGCGCCAGCAGCTTGGGGGACAGGGTAATTGAGCAGTTCTTC. Translating it yields CASSLGDRVIEQFF.

This clonotype was seen a handful of times. This chain joins TRBV5-6 and TRBJ2-2, with 7 bases aligning to TRBD1. Trimming cost V 4 bases and J 8 bases; bases outside gene matches: 14. Looked up from germline, CDR1 is SGHDT and CDR2 is YYEEEE. The CDR3 is 16 residues long. The CDR3 sequence: CASSTVGTAPRGELFF. Written as DNA, the CDR3 is TGTGCCAGCAGCACCGTGGGGACAGCCCCACGAGGGGAGCTGTTTTTT.

The chain joins TRBV12-3 or TRBV12-4 to TRBJ1-1, with 11 positions matching TRBD1. V lost 6 bases and J lost 3; bases outside the gene matches: 3. This CDR3 comprises 14 residues. CDR3 DNA: TGTGCCAGCAGGTGGACAGGGGGCTACACTGAAGCTTTCTTT. It specifies CASRWTGGYTEAFF.

This clonotype was detected a few times. The V call is TRBV27, the J call TRBJ2-1, with TRBD2 as a possible D gene (5 bases). This CDR3 spans 14 amino acids. The germline V gene has CDR1 MNHEY and CDR2 SMNVEV (reference sequence). The germline V and J ends were trimmed by 4 bases and 0 bases, with 7 bases remaining between them. Here the CDR3 reads CASSYLASYNEQFF. The CDR3 DNA sequence: TGTGCCAGCAGTTATCTAGCCTCCTACAATGAGCAGTTCTTC.

This chain uses TRBV19 with TRBJ2-7; possibly TRBD2 for D (6 bases). CDR3 length: 12 amino acids. Between the trimmed V and J ends, which lost 8 bases and 4 bases, there was a span of 12 bases. Germline V gene sequence: CDR1 LNHDA, CDR2 SQIVND (reference sequence). The DNA for the CDR3 is TGTGCCAGTGAAGGTAGCGGATACGAGCAGTACTTC. Protein sequence: CASEGSGYEQYF.

The chain has TRBV28 and TRBJ2-2; 7 bases fit TRBD2. CDR1 MDHEN and CDR2 SYDVKM come from the germline V gene. The CDR3 runs 15 residues. Losses at the gene ends were 5 bases for V and 4 bases for J; bases not matched to a gene: 7. The chain's CDR3 is CASSGGSLGTGELFF. For the CDR3, the DNA is TGTGCCAGCAGTGGCGGGAGCTTGGGCACCGGGGAGCTGTTTTTT.

There are a few counts of this clonotype. The chain is built from TRBV10-3 and TRBJ2-3; D is unresolved. This CDR3 region has 13 residues. The V end lost 0 bases, the J end lost 6 bases, and 7 bases lay between the germline ends. Germline V gene data show CDR1 as ENHRY and CDR2 as SYGVKD. The DNA of the CDR3 is TGTGCCATCAGTGAGTCCCAAGTGGATACGCAGTATTTT. Its protein is CAISESQVDTQYF.

This clonotype appeared a few times. The CDR3 spells CSARLSAGGHTSTDTQYF. The CDR3 DNA is TGCAGTGCTAGATTATCGGCGGGGGGTCATACTAGCACAGATACGCAGTATTTT. The chain is built from TRBV20-1 and TRBJ2-3; 8 positions agree with TRBD2. Per germline, CDR1 DFQATT and CDR2 SNEGSKA (reference sequence). The CDR3 sequence is 18 residues long. J was trimmed by 0 bases and V by 2 bases; bases with no gene match: 13.

This clonotype was seen a few times. The J gene is TRBJ2-7, the V gene TRBV11-2; no definite D call. The CDR3 spans 13 residues. The germline V gene has CDR1 SGHAT and CDR2 FQNNGV. V lost 5 bases, J lost 6 bases, and 14 bases lay in between. The CDR3 loop is CASSGWESAEQYF. CDR3 bases: TGTGCCAGCAGCGGCTGGGAATCGGCCGAGCAGTACTTC.

The chain has TRBV7-2 and TRBJ2-3; D may correspond to TRBD1 or TRBD2 (5 bases each). Looked up from germline, CDR1 is SGHTA and CDR2 is FQGNSA. Trimming shortened V by 4 bases and J by 4 bases, and 15 bases separated the two germline ends. This CDR3 comprises 15 residues. The CDR3 nucleotides are TGTGCCAGCAGCTCGTTCGGGGCCTGGGCAGATACGCAGTATTTT. It codes for CASSSFGAWADTQYF.

The J gene is TRBJ2-1, the V gene TRBV7-2, with D possibly being TRBD1 (5 bases). CDR1 is SGHTA and CDR2 is FQGNSA in the germline V gene. The V end was cut by 4 bases, the J end by 4 bases, with 14 bases between. This CDR3 is 15 amino acids long. The CDR3, as DNA: TGTGCCAGCAGCTCTGTCAGGGCTCTATACAATGAGCAGTTCTTC. This codes for CASSSVRALYNEQFF.

The gene calls are TRBV20-1 and TRBJ1-1, with D possibly TRBD1 on 6 matching bases. Germline V gene sequence: CDR1 DFQATT, CDR2 SNEGSKA (reference sequence). This CDR3 region has 14 residues. Trimming stripped 4 bases from V and 4 bases from J, with 16 bases between. In nucleotides, the CDR3 is TGCAGTGCTAAGAGTTGGAGGGGGGTCACTGAAGCTTTCTTT. This translates into CSAKSWRGVTEAFF.

This sequence joins TRBV4-3 and TRBJ1-2; 7 positions match TRBD1. CDR1 LGHNA and CDR2 YSLEER come from the germline V gene. The length of the CDR3 is 15 residues. V shed 1 base and J 6 bases; nucleotides not matched to a gene: 8. Written as DNA, the CDR3 is TGCGCCAGCAGCCAAGGCCACAGGGGAGGTGATGGCTACACCTTC. Translation: CASSQGHRGGDGYTF.

This clonotype was seen many times. This chain joins TRBV5-1 and TRBJ2-2, with D perhaps matching TRBD1 (6 bases). Trimming left V 4 bases short and J 3 bases short, with 13 bases between. CDR1 is SGHRS and CDR2 is YFSETQ in the germline V gene. CDR3 length equals 15 residues. CDR3: CASSPGTSDTGELFF. Written as DNA, the CDR3 is TGCGCCAGCAGCCCCGGGACAAGCGACACCGGGGAGCTGTTTTTT.